This T cell receptor beta chain was retrieved from a study of blood T cell repertoires in COVID-19. Study-level background: Material from acute and convalescent COVID-19 was sourced from the United States, Italy and Spain.

As handled by the study authors: Researchers report that nucleated cell counts were estimated from reference gene primer amplification. Produced via immunoSEQ multiplex PCR; TCRdb's table is partial and in-frame only. That table gives V, J and clone size, and the DNA gave D and trimming. Here the sample spans 250,000 to 300,000 clones, around 90% being singletons. Germline V gene sequence: CDR1 LGHDT, CDR2 YNNKEL (reference sequence). CDR3 size: 14 residues. Trimming took off 4 bases at V and 6 bases at J, with 12 bases between the two ends. The sequenced material came from peripheral blood. The TCR sequence derives from a woman aged 45-65 years who had recovered from COVID-19. This chain connects TRBV3-1 (or the pseudogene TRBV3-2) to TRBJ2-2, with D possibly being TRBD2 (6 bases). In DNA form, the CDR3 reads TGTGCCAGCAGCCCCGGAGGAGGGGCCGGGGAGCTGTTTTTT. Translating it yields CASSPGGGAGELFF.